The 9 T cell receptor beta chains reported below all come from one sample, sequenced in a study of radiotherapy plus CTLA-4 blockade in lung cancer. Profiled with immunoSEQ multiplex PCR; TCRdb holds only in-frame clones, not every one. Found here are under 95,000 clones, around 78% of them singletons; the top ten hold 22%. Source: peripheral blood, taken from a patient treated with radiotherapy plus ipilimumab. Source of these receptors: a human donor with non-small cell lung cancer whose response to radiotherapy plus ipilimumab could not be evaluated. Some clones in this sample may be carry-over from other donors' samples.

The DNA for the CDR3 is TGTGCCAGCAGGGACAGGGCCCTTGTGTTTTTT. It yields the protein CASRDRALVFF. This chain uses TRBV6-1 with TRBJ1-4, with 8 nucleotides matching TRBD1. Losses at the gene ends were 6 bases for V and 15 bases for J; bases not matched to a gene: 6. Per the germline V gene, CDR1 is MNHNS and CDR2 is SASEGT. The CDR3 spans 11 residues.

The chain combines TRBV7-2 with TRBJ2-7; TRBD2 might be the D (5 bases). This CDR3 has 17 residues. The V gene's germline CDR1 is SGHTA and CDR2 FQGNSA. V was pared by 3 bases and J by 0 bases, with 18 bases between. CDR3 sequence: CASSFGLSATSSYEQYF. The CDR3 DNA reads TGTGCCAGCAGCTTCGGACTCTCAGCCACGAGCTCCTACGAGCAGTACTTC.

This rearrangement joins TRBV5-6 to TRBJ2-3, with D uncertain. Germline V gene lookup returns CDR1 SGHDT and CDR2 YYEEEE. This CDR3 contains 16 residues. The V end lost 2 bases, the J end lost 3 bases, and 16 bases lay between the germline ends. The CDR3 nucleotides read TGTGCCAGCAGCTTACTACTTCTAGGTGGGACAGATACGCAGTATTTT. It encodes CASSLLLLGGTDTQYF. Drawing the rest from reference TRBV5-6 and TRBJ2-3, the complete variable domain is DAGVTQSPTHLIKTRGQQVTLRCSPKSGHDTVSWYQQALGQGPQFIFQYYEEEERQRGNFPDRFSGHQFPNYSSELNVNALLLGDSALYLCASSLLLLGGTDTQYFGPGTRLTVL.

The V gene is TRBV5-1, the J gene TRBJ2-7; 13 bases map to TRBD2. This CDR3 has 15 amino acids. Germline CDR1 is SGHRS and CDR2 is YFSETQ. The V segment lost 4 bases and the J segment 3 bases; nucleotides outside the gene matches: 4. Written as DNA, the CDR3 is TGCGCCAGCAGCCTGGGGACTAGCGGGGTCTACGAGCAGTACTTC. Residues: CASSLGTSGVYEQYF.

The V gene is TRBV11-2, the J gene TRBJ2-5; 9 bases match TRBD2. The DNA end favors TRBJ2-7, so the J call may be wrong. Per germline, CDR1 SGHAT and CDR2 FQNNGV. The CDR3 length is 16 residues. The CDR3 DNA reads as TGTGCCAGCAGCTTACCTGCGGGACTAGCAGTATACGAGCAGTACTTC. Encoded protein: CASSLPAGLAVYEQYF.

The rearrangement uses TRBV19 and TRBJ2-2, with D perhaps matching TRBD1 (6 bases). CDR1 is LNHDA, CDR2 SQIVND, per germline (reference sequence). V lost 7 bases to trimming and J lost 2 bases, with 14 bases between them. The CDR3 length is 15 residues. CDR3 region: CASTKGVLNTGELFF. As DNA, the CDR3 is TGTGCCAGTACGAAGGGGGTCCTTAACACCGGGGAGCTGTTTTTT. Drawing the rest from reference TRBV19 and TRBJ2-2, the complete variable domain is DGGITQSPKYLFRKEGQNVTLSCEQNLNHDAMYWYRQDPGQGLRLIYYSQIVNDFQKGDIAEGYSVSREKKESFPLTVTSAQKNPTAFYLCASTKGVLNTGELFFGEGSRLTVL.

This clone has a single count. This chain links TRBV21-1 with TRBJ2-7; TRBD1 reflects the table's D call only, with no check against the DNA. TRBV21-1 is labeled a pseudogene. This CDR3 has 17 amino acids. In nucleotides, the CDR3 is TGTGCCAGCAGCAAAGTATCTACAGATACCAGCTCCTACGAGCAGTACTTC. Amino acids: CASSKVSTDTSSYEQYF.

The genes are TRBV28 and TRBJ1-5, with D maybe TRBD1 (5 bases). The V gene's germline CDR1 is MDHEN and CDR2 SYDVKM. V gave up 6 bases and J gave up 0 bases, with 15 bases separating them. The CDR3 length is 16 residues. The CDR3: CASRPWSRASNQPQHF. As DNA, the CDR3 is TGTGCCAGCAGGCCTTGGAGCAGGGCTAGCAATCAGCCCCAGCATTTT. The full variable domain, completed using reference TRBV28 and TRBJ1-5, is DVKVTQSSRYLVKRTGEKVFLECVQDMDHENMFWYRQDPGLGLRLIYFSYDVKMKEKGDIPEGYSVSREKKERFSLILESASTNQTSMYLCASRPWSRASNQPQHFGDGTRLSIL.

This clone was observed once. The chain carries TRBV18 and TRBJ1-2, with TRBD1 identical over 9 bases. From germline, CDR1 is KGHSH and CDR2 LQKENI. The CDR3 runs to 14 residues. V dropped 5 bases and J dropped 1; count of bases not matched to a gene: 2. In DNA, the CDR3 is TGTGCCAGCTCAAAGGACAGGGGTAACTATGGCTACACCTTC. Translating it yields CASSKDRGNYGYTF.